This section outlines one T cell receptor (beta chain) sequence together with its context. As yet, its antigen is unknown. The sample is drawn from a study of OX40 agonist ivuxolimab in advanced cancers. Across the whole study: A partial response was reached by three patients: one with hepatocellular carcinoma and two with cutaneous melanoma. Regarding the study as a whole: In a subset of nonresponders, normalized T-cell clonal expansion was also low.

Sequencing was performed with immunoSEQ multiplex PCR; in TCRdb, only in-frame clones are kept and a portion is missing. The table records some 95,000 clones, roughly nine tenths of them present only once. This clonotype was sampled from an adult with an advanced solid tumor such as melanoma, head and neck, liver or kidney cancer. Sequenced material: CD4+ or CD8+ T cells sorted from blood, taken in a trial of the OX40 agonist ivuxolimab.

CDR3 bases: TGTGCCAGCAGTTACTCGAAGGGAACCTACGAGCAGTACTTC. This codes for CASSYSKGTYEQYF. The V call is TRBV6-6, the J call TRBJ2-7; D unclear. Trimming cost V 0 bases and J 2 bases, with 8 bases left between them. The CDR3 is 14 amino acids. Germline CDR1 is MNHNY and CDR2 is SVGAGI (reference sequence).